The next 28 T cell receptor beta chains were all read from a single sample in a study of blood T cell repertoires in COVID-19. Data came from immunoSEQ multiplex PCR; TCRdb stores just in-frame clones and leaves some out. Of about 370,000 clones listed, roughly nine tenths are singletons. The sample was peripheral blood. The receptors shown here come from a woman in her twenties or thirties with COVID-19, enrolled during active disease.

V is TRBV9 and J is TRBJ2-1; 8 bases match TRBD2. Unmatched junction bases numbered 6, after V lost 5 bases and J lost 5 bases. This CDR3 spans 14 amino acids. Germline V gene sequence: CDR1 SGDLS, CDR2 YYNGEE. CDR3 protein: CASSPSGPDNEQFF. CDR3 coding DNA: TGTGCCAGCAGTCCTAGCGGGCCAGACAATGAGCAGTTCTTC.

This sequence joins TRBV11-2 and TRBJ2-7; 9 nucleotides match TRBD1. Germline loops: CDR1 SGHAT, CDR2 FQNNGV. The CDR3 covers 14 residues. The trim removed 2 bases at V and 3 bases at J, leaving 2 bases unmatched. As DNA, the CDR3 is TGTGCCAGCAGCTTATGGGGACAGGGCTACGAGCAGTACGTC. Protein product: CASSLWGQGYEQYV.

The rearrangement uses TRBV29-1 and TRBJ1-1; 7 bases match TRBD1. V shed 7 bases and J 2 bases; nucleotides not matched to a gene: 10. Germline CDR1 and CDR2: SQVTM and ANQGSEA. The CDR3 has 14 residues. The CDR3 spells CSARQGPFNTEAFF. As DNA, the CDR3 is TGCAGCGCTAGACAGGGACCCTTTAACACTGAAGCTTTCTTT.

This sequence joins TRBV18 and TRBJ2-3; TRBD2 agrees at 8 bases. This CDR3 spans 15 amino acids. The V gene's germline CDR1 is KGHSH and CDR2 LQKENI. J gave up 2 bases and V 6 bases, and 7 bases lay outside the gene matches. This CDR3 is CASSKRRGDTDTQYF. As DNA, the CDR3 is TGTGCCAGCTCGAAGAGGCGGGGGGACACAGATACGCAGTATTTT.

The rearrangement joins TRBV4-2 to TRBJ1-3; no clear D gene. The CDR3 has 17 amino acids. V lost 1 base and J 0 bases, leaving 13 bases between the germline ends. The germline V gene has CDR1 LGHNA and CDR2 YNFKEQ. CDR3 residues: CASSQAGRVSSGNTIYF. CDR3 bases: TGTGCCAGCAGCCAAGCCGGGCGGGTTAGCTCTGGAAACACCATATATTTT.

The chain uses TRBV29-1 and TRBJ2-7; possibly TRBD1 for D (9 bases). Trimming stripped 4 bases from V and 4 bases from J, with 23 bases between. Germline loops: CDR1 SQVTM, CDR2 ANQGSEA. This CDR3 is 16 amino acids long. This CDR3 reads CSVGGGTGQSPYEQYF. CDR3 nucleotide sequence: TGCAGCGTTGGCGGGGGGACAGGGCAGTCCCCATACGAGCAGTACTTC.

The rearrangement uses TRBV27 and TRBJ2-7; D might be TRBD2 (6 bases). V lost 6 bases and J lost 4, with 16 bases in between. The CDR3 runs 14 residues. CDR1 and CDR2 from the germline V gene are MNHEY and SMNVEV (reference sequence). The CDR3 DNA sequence: TGTGCCAGCAGCCCGGGACCTCGGGGGTACGAGCAGTACTTC. It codes for CASSPGPRGYEQYF.

The rearrangement joins TRBV18 to TRBJ1-1, with D possibly TRBD1 on 6 matching bases. CDR1 is KGHSH and CDR2 is LQKENI in the germline V gene. The CDR3 length is 17 residues. V was pared by 1 base and J by 0 bases, with 15 bases between. The CDR3 nucleotides read TGTGCCAGCTCACCACGTATAGGGGGACGGCTGAACACTGAAGCTTTCTTT. Its protein is CASSPRIGGRLNTEAFF.

The chain recombines TRBV10-2 with TRBJ1-1; 7 bases align to TRBD1. The CDR3 consists of 16 residues. The V and J ends lost 3 bases and 5 bases, in that order; junction bases with no gene match: 12. Germline CDR1 and CDR2: WSHSY and SAAADI. CDR3 residues: CASSDLLETGRTEAFF. As DNA, the CDR3 is TGCGCCAGCAGTGACCTTTTAGAGACAGGGAGGACTGAAGCTTTCTTT.

The CDR3: CASSSVGQGGYGYTF. DNA of the CDR3: TGTGCCAGCAGCTCGGTCGGACAGGGGGGCTATGGCTACACCTTC. V usage is TRBV11-3 and J usage is TRBJ1-2, with 10 nucleotides matching TRBD1. This CDR3 region has 15 residues. V was pared by 4 bases and J by 4 bases, with 6 bases of the junction left unmatched. Germline assignment: CDR1 SGHNT and CDR2 YENEEA.

V gene TRBV4-3 combines with J gene TRBJ2-4; D perhaps matches TRBD1 (5 bases). The CDR3 length is 14 residues. With 0 bases removed from V and 10 bases from J, the gap between germline ends came to 13 bases. Germline V gene lookup returns CDR1 LGHNA and CDR2 YSLEER. The CDR3 protein is CASSQEVQGRIQYF. Here the CDR3 DNA reads TGCGCCAGCAGCCAAGAGGTTCAGGGAAGGATTCAGTACTTC.

This chain uses TRBV19 with TRBJ1-1, with TRBD1 as a possible D gene (6 bases). Germline values: CDR1 LNHDA, CDR2 SQIVND (reference sequence). V was clipped by 5 bases and J by 3 bases, with 19 bases between them. This CDR3 comprises 16 residues. The CDR3 DNA reads TGTGCCAGTAGTGGAACAGGGTTGGGCCCCTACACTGAAGCTTTCTTT. As protein: CASSGTGLGPYTEAFF.

The chain's CDR3 is CASSVGVRGSGDGYTF. The DNA of the CDR3 is TGTGCCAGCAGCGTTGGCGTGCGGGGGAGTGGGGATGGCTACACCTTC. The V call is TRBV9, the J call TRBJ1-2; D is perhaps TRBD1 (5 bases). The germline CDR1 and CDR2 sequences are SGDLS and YYNGEE. This CDR3 is 16 amino acids long. Trimming left V 2 bases short and J 6 bases short, with 20 bases between. The variable domain in full, with the rest retrieved from reference TRBV9 and TRBJ1-2, is DSGVTQTPKHLITATGQRVTLRCSPRSGDLSVYWYQQSLDQGLQFLIQYYNGEERAKGNILERFSAQQFPDLHSELNLSSLELGDSALYFCASSVGVRGSGDGYTFGSGTRLTVV.

This chain links TRBV30 with TRBJ1-1; no clear D. The V end was cut by 4 bases, the J end by 0 bases, with 9 bases between. Germline V gene lookup returns CDR1 GTSNPN and CDR2 SVGIG (reference sequence). This CDR3 region has 13 residues. CDR3 sequence reads: CAWNRDMNTEAFF. The CDR3 DNA is TGTGCCTGGAACAGAGACATGAACACTGAAGCTTTCTTT. Filled out from reference TRBV30 and TRBJ1-1, the complete variable domain reads SQTIHQWPATLVQPVGSPLSLECTVEGTSNPNLYWYRQAAGRGLQLLFYSVGIGQISSEVPQNLSASRPQDRQFILSSKKLLLSDSGFYLCAWNRDMNTEAFFGQGTRLTVV.

This rearrangement joins TRBV30 to TRBJ2-2, with D perhaps matching TRBD2 (6 bases). The CDR3 totals 14 residues. CDR1 and CDR2 from the germline V gene are GTSNPN and SVGIG (reference sequence). The germline V and J ends were trimmed by 2 bases and 4 bases, with 11 bases remaining between them. The CDR3 loop is CAWSRGAGTGELFF. The CDR3 region has the DNA TGTGCCTGGAGTCGGGGAGCGGGCACCGGGGAGCTGTTTTTT.

The chain is built from TRBV28 and TRBJ2-3; 10 bases align to TRBD1. CDR1 MDHEN and CDR2 SYDVKM come from the germline V gene. V dropped 5 bases and J dropped 6; count of bases not matched to a gene: 8. The CDR3 runs to 15 residues. The CDR3 region has the DNA TGTGCCAGCAGTGCGCCCGGGACAGGGGATGATACGCAGTATTTT. This gives the protein CASSAPGTGDDTQYF.

The V gene is TRBV7-6, the J gene TRBJ1-1; D gene ambiguous. The CDR3 has 12 amino acids. Trimming left V 0 bases short and J 10 bases short, with 9 bases between. The germline V gene encodes CDR1 SGHVS and CDR2 FNYEAQ. The CDR3 reads CASSLARGSAFF. Written as DNA, the CDR3 is TGTGCCAGCAGCTTAGCTAGAGGGTCAGCTTTCTTT. The full variable domain, in which reference TRBV7-6 and TRBJ1-1 provide the parts outside the CDR3, is GAGVSQSPRYKVTKRGQDVALRCDPISGHVSLYWYRQALGQGPEFLTYFNYEAQQDKSGLPNDRFSAERPEGSISTLTIQRTEQRDSAMYRCASSLARGSAFFGQGTRLTVV.

The chain carries TRBV2 and TRBJ2-1, with D unclear. CDR3 length: 14 residues. Germline CDR1 SNHLY, CDR2 FYNNEI. Trimming took 4 bases from V and 2 from J, leaving 9 bases between them. CDR3 region: CASSVYSPYNEQFF. The DNA for the CDR3 is TGTGCCAGCAGTGTCTACAGCCCCTACAATGAGCAGTTCTTC.

The chain carries TRBV3-1 (or the pseudogene TRBV3-2) and TRBJ1-5; 8 positions match TRBD1. CDR3 size: 19 residues. Trimming at V came to 1 base and at J to 0 bases, leaving 11 bases not matched to a gene. Germline assignment: CDR1 LGHDT and CDR2 YNNKEL (reference sequence). CDR3 DNA sequence: TGTGCCAGCAGCCAAGCGCCTTGGGACAGGAGTTATAGCAATCAGCCCCAGCATTTT. This gives the protein CASSQAPWDRSYSNQPQHF.

The CDR3 DNA is TGTGCCAGCAGAGCGCGGGACGGAGCCTACGAGCAGTACTTC. Translating it yields CASRARDGAYEQYF. This sequence joins TRBV6-6 and TRBJ2-7, with D possibly matching TRBD2 (6 bases). There are 14 residues in the CDR3. Per the germline V gene, CDR1 is MNHNY and CDR2 is SVGAGI (reference sequence). The V and J ends lost 6 bases and 2 bases respectively, with 14 bases between them.

J is TRBJ2-1 and V is TRBV15, with 11 positions matching TRBD2. The CDR3 is 16 amino acids. Germline assignment: CDR1 LNHNV and CDR2 YYDKDF (reference sequence). The V segment lost 1 base and the J segment 4 bases; nucleotides outside the gene matches: 3. The CDR3 loop is CATSRGSSGGYNEQFF. CDR3 in DNA: TGTGCCACCAGCAGAGGGTCTAGCGGGGGGTACAATGAGCAGTTCTTC.

The rearrangement uses TRBV5-4 and TRBJ2-1; a weak D match, TRBD2 (6 bases). Germline CDR1 is SGHNT and CDR2 is YYREEE (reference sequence). V was clipped by 3 bases and J by 0 bases, with 10 bases between them. The CDR3 contains 15 residues. The chain's CDR3 is CASSSGLISYNEQFF. The CDR3 DNA follows: TGTGCCAGCAGCTCGGGACTGATCTCCTACAATGAGCAGTTCTTC.

In this sample, this clone turned up once. This chain links TRBV6-2 or TRBV6-3 with TRBJ2-2; 15 bases are shared with TRBD2. This CDR3 region has 18 residues. Trimming at V came to 6 bases and at J to 7 bases, leaving 12 bases not matched to a gene. Germline assignment: CDR1 MNHEY and CDR2 SVGEGT. The CDR3 DNA is TGTGCCAGCAGCCGCGGACTAGCGGGAGGGGGTACCAGCGGGGAGCTGTTTTTT. Amino acids: CASSRGLAGGGTSGELFF.

The CDR3 loop reads CASERGGTDNEQFF. The CDR3 bases are TGTGCCAGCGAGCGGGGGGGAACTGACAATGAGCAGTTCTTC. The V and J genes are TRBV19 and TRBJ2-1, with 10 bases identical to TRBD2. Germline CDR1 LNHDA, CDR2 SQIVND (reference sequence). J was trimmed by 5 bases and V by 9 bases; bases with no gene match: 7. CDR3 length: 14 amino acids.

The V gene is TRBV19, the J gene TRBJ2-7; the match to TRBD1 covers 8 bases. Per the germline V gene, CDR1 is LNHDA and CDR2 is SQIVND (reference sequence). V shed 3 bases and J 5 bases; nucleotides not matched to a gene: 6. The CDR3 has 14 amino acids. CDR3 loop: CASSMVDRAHEQYF. DNA of the CDR3: TGTGCCAGTAGTATGGTGGACAGGGCCCACGAGCAGTACTTC.

The rearrangement uses TRBV29-1 and TRBJ1-1, with D tentatively TRBD1 (5 bases). The V end lost 6 bases, the J end lost 2 bases, and 13 bases lay between the germline ends. This CDR3 is 13 amino acids long. Germline lookup yields CDR1 SQVTM and CDR2 ANQGSEA. The DNA for the CDR3 is TGCAGCGTCGACGGTAGGGGTAACACTGAAGCTTTCTTT. It encodes CSVDGRGNTEAFF.

The chain combines TRBV5-1 with TRBJ2-7; TRBD1 matches at 8 bases. The CDR3 contains 14 residues. V lost 4 bases to trimming and J lost 2 bases; unmatched junction nucleotides: 5. The germline CDR1 and CDR2 sequences are SGHRS and YFSETQ. The CDR3 nucleotides read TGCGCCAGCAGCACGGACAGGGAGACCTACGAGCAGTACTTC. Protein sequence: CASSTDRETYEQYF. Full variable domain (rest looked up from reference TRBV5-1 and TRBJ2-7): KAGVTQTPRYLIKTRGQQVTLSCSPISGHRSVSWYQQTPGQGLQFLFEYFSETQRNKGNFPGRFSGRQFSNSRSEMNVSTLELGDSALYLCASSTDRETYEQYFGPGTRLTVT.

This chain uses TRBV6-5 with TRBJ2-7; TRBD1 agrees at 7 bases. This CDR3 has 16 residues. Germline loops: CDR1 MNHEY, CDR2 SVGAGI. The ends lost 4 bases at V and 2 bases at J; junction bases unmatched: 11. CDR3 region: CASSCPRGRSPYEQYV. Written as DNA, the CDR3 is TGTGCCAGCAGTTGCCCAAGGGGGCGTTCACCCTACGAGCAGTACGTC.